The rows below give T cell receptor beta chains drawn from one sample of a study of T cells in Graves' hyperthyroidism and ophthalmopathy. TCRdb redid the calling of the multiplex PCR reads with MiXCR, one entry per CDR3 protein. The sample lists around 290,000 distinct CDR3 sequences; roughly 15% were seen once. The sample was blood. The receptors derive from a woman in her thirties or forties with Graves' hyperthyroidism. CDR3s include the opening cysteine and the closing phenylalanine or tryptophan. The D gene is left open where the match is weak. Clone sizes are given selectively: once, few, many, or a class where the clone is expanded.

d_gene,abundance,j_gene,v_gene,CDR3aa,CDR3nt
TRBD1,-,TRBJ2-5,TRBV12-3/TRBV12-4,CASRGTGVETQYF,TGTGCCAGCAGGGGGACAGGTGTGGAGACCCAGTACTTC
-,many,TRBJ1-1,TRBV6-1,CASSRPGLNTEAFF,TGTGCCAGCAGTCGTCCGGGCCTGAACACTGAAGCTTTCTTT
-,many,TRBJ1-5,TRBV12-3/TRBV12-4,CASSLFRDQPQHF,TGTGCCAGCAGTTTATTCCGGGATCAGCCCCAGCATTTT
-,-,TRBJ1-4,TRBV28,CASVTTGSHNEKLFF,TGTGCCAGCGTTACGACTGGCAGCCACAATGAAAAACTGTTTTTT
-,many,TRBJ1-2,TRBV28,CASHPTRDGYTF,TGTGCCAGCCATCCGACCCGGGATGGCTACACCTTC
-,many,TRBJ2-7,TRBV2,CASSEAIMREYF,TGTGCCAGCAGTGAAGCTATCATGCGAGAGTACTTC
TRBD1,many,TRBJ2-7,TRBV18,CASSPDRGREQYF,TGTGCCAGCTCACCGGACAGGGGACGAGAGCAGTACTTC
TRBD2,-,TRBJ2-7,TRBV14,CASSPYGLAGRYEQYF,TGTGCCAGCAGCCCCTACGGACTAGCGGGGCGCTACGAGCAGTACTTC
-,many,TRBJ2-7,TRBV7-9,CASSSPTELGYEQYF,TGTGCCAGCAGCTCGCCGACAGAGCTAGGCTACGAGCAGTACTTC
-,-,TRBJ2-7,TRBV15,CATSRDRARSYEQYF,TGTGCCACCAGCAGAGACAGGGCCCGTTCCTACGAGCAGTACTTC
TRBD1,-,TRBJ1-3,TRBV19,CATNPGQGHSGNTIYF,TGTGCCACCAACCCCGGACAGGGCCACTCTGGAAACACCATATATTTT
-,many,TRBJ1-2,TRBV7-8,CASSLAISDNYGYTF,TGTGCCAGCAGCTTAGCGATATCAGATAACTATGGCTACACCTTC
TRBD1,many,TRBJ2-3,TRBV6-1,CASRQGDSTDTQYF,TGTGCCAGCAGACAGGGGGATAGCACAGATACGCAGTATTTT
TRBD2,many,TRBJ2-5,TRBV2,CASTSGLGYQETQYF,TGTGCCAGCACGAGCGGACTAGGCTACCAAGAGACCCAGTACTTC
-,many,TRBJ1-1,TRBV3-1,CASSHRLNTEAFF,TGTGCCAGCAGTCACAGGTTGAACACTGAAGCTTTCTTT
-,many,TRBJ2-3,TRBV9,CASSVGSGGRTDTQYF,TGTGCCAGCAGCGTAGGGTCGGGCGGACGCACAGATACGCAGTATTTT
-,few,TRBJ2-1,TRBV7-2,CASSLARGRRFF,TGTGCCAGCAGCTTAGCTAGAGGTCGTCGGTTCTTC
-,many,TRBJ1-5,TRBV20-1,CSARARGSNQPQHF,TGCAGTGCTAGAGCCAGGGGTAGCAATCAGCCCCAGCATTTT
TRBD1,many,TRBJ2-7,TRBV2,CASNIPTGIEQYF,TGTGCCAGCAATATACCGACAGGGATCGAGCAGTACTTC
-,-,TRBJ2-7,TRBV5-8,CASSPVLGDVYEQYF,TGTGCCAGCAGCCCCGTACTGGGGGACGTCTACGAGCAGTACTTC
-,many,TRBJ2-3,TRBV11-3,CASSSIFGELTDTQYF,TGTGCCAGCAGCTCAATTTTTGGGGAACTCACAGATACGCAGTATTTT
TRBD1,many,TRBJ2-1,TRBV20-1,CSARALVASGGYNEQFF,TGCAGTGCTAGAGCACTTGTAGCGTCAGGGGGATACAATGAGCAGTTCTTC
TRBD2,few,TRBJ2-5,TRBV5-1,CASSLVPAGVAETQYF,TGCGCCAGCAGCTTGGTCCCAGCGGGAGTTGCAGAGACCCAGTACTTC
-,few,TRBJ1-2,TRBV11-2,CASSSNEGMGGYTF,TGTGCCAGCAGCTCCAACGAGGGGATGGGCGGCTACACCTTC
TRBD2,many,TRBJ2-7,TRBV28,CASSLPSGAYEQYF,TGTGCCAGCAGTTTACCTAGCGGGGCCTACGAGCAGTACTTC
TRBD1,many,TRBJ1-6,TRBV30,CAWTDRESSPLHF,TGTGCCTGGACTGACAGGGAATCTTCACCCCTCCACTTT
-,few,TRBJ2-7,TRBV6-1,CASSSTGIKVEQYF,TGTGCCAGCAGTAGCACGGGAATCAAAGTCGAGCAGTACTTC
-,-,TRBJ2-2,TRBV5-6,CASSLVGWSDRYPANTGELFF,TGTGCCAGCAGCTTGGTGGGTTGGTCAGACAGGTACCCCGCGAACACCGGGGAGCTGTTTTTT